Listed here are 28 T cell receptor beta chains from one sample, sequenced in a study of T cell responses to AZD1222 COVID-19 vaccine listed by TCRdb under 2021. Receptor libraries were prepared by the immunoSEQ multiplex PCR assay. Imported from immuneACCESS, the table was reduced by TCRdb to in-frame sequences with V and J called. These copies leave out some clones; in studies compared against another copy, an unresolved V gene accounts for under half, and the cause of the remainder is not known. The sample data list 100,000 to 120,000 clones, and roughly 90% of these were observed just once. The ten largest clones add up to over 2% of the sample. The label giving this sample's time point can be read as: about 28 days (+/-7) after the second vaccine dose. The source material was peripheral blood, sampled 28 days after the second AZD1222 dose. The origin of the receptors is an adult who received the AZD1222 COVID-19 vaccine.

The chain links TRBV7-2 to TRBJ1-2, with 10 bases that match TRBD1. Germline lookup yields CDR1 SGHTA and CDR2 FQGNSA. The ends lost 5 bases at V and 3 bases at J; junction bases unmatched: 3. This CDR3 region has 14 residues. CDR3 residues: CASSEGTGDYGYTF. The CDR3 bases are TGTGCCAGCAGCGAGGGGACAGGGGACTATGGCTACACCTTC.

The chain couples TRBV29-1 to TRBJ1-1; D may be TRBD1 (6 bases). The CDR3 consists of 13 residues. The V gene lost 7 bases and the J gene lost 5 bases, with 17 bases spanning the gap. Germline loops: CDR1 SQVTM, CDR2 ANQGSEA. CDR3: CSADGGRGTEAFF. CDR3 DNA: TGCAGCGCCGATGGGGGGCGAGGGACTGAAGCTTTCTTT.

The rearrangement links TRBV5-6 to TRBJ2-7, with 8 bases aligning to TRBD1. The J segment lost 5 bases and the V segment lost 3 bases, leaving 4 bases of the junction unmatched. Germline V gene sequence: CDR1 SGHDT, CDR2 YYEEEE. The CDR3 totals 13 residues. The CDR3 DNA sequence: TGTGCCAGCAGCTGGGACAGGCAGGACGAGCAGTACTTC. The encoded protein is CASSWDRQDEQYF.

This clone was seen just once. The rearrangement links TRBV24-1 to TRBJ1-1; D ambiguous. CDR1 KGHDR and CDR2 SFDVKD come from the germline V gene. This CDR3 region has 14 residues. Trimming shortened V by 4 bases and J by 4 bases, and 12 bases separated the two germline ends. As DNA, the CDR3 is TGTGCCACCAGTGACTCGCTATTCACCACTGAAGCTTTCTTT. This sequence encodes CATSDSLFTTEAFF.

This clone was seen once. The rearrangement joins TRBV5-5 to TRBJ1-6; D may be TRBD1 (5 bases). The CDR3 is 13 amino acids. Per germline, CDR1 SGHKS and CDR2 YYEKEE (reference sequence). V shed 5 bases and J shed 7 bases, with 10 bases lying between them. CDR3 coding DNA: TGTGCCAGCAGTGTGGGGGTGAATTCACCCCTCCACTTT. This gives the protein CASSVGVNSPLHF.

CDR3 DNA sequence: TGTGCCAGCAGTTACAGTCTCTCCGAGCAGTACTTC. Its protein is CASSYSLSEQYF. The V gene is TRBV6-2 or TRBV6-3, the J gene TRBJ2-7; no clear D gene. CDR3 length: 12 residues. Germline CDR1 MNHEY, CDR2 SVGEGT. The ends were cut back, 2 bases at V and 6 bases at J, with 8 bases in the middle.

The chain employs TRBV5-1 and TRBJ2-1; weak D call: TRBD1 (6 bases). Germline V gives CDR1 SGHRS, CDR2 YFSETQ. This CDR3 is 13 amino acids long. The ends were cut back, 0 bases at V and 14 bases at J, with 15 bases in the middle. For the CDR3, the DNA is TGCGCCAGCAGCTTGGACCAGGGGCGTCACGAGTTCTTC. It translates to CASSLDQGRHEFF.

The CDR3: CASRKTGGGGNTIYF. DNA for the CDR3: TGTGCCAGCAGGAAAACAGGGGGCGGTGGAAACACCATATATTTT. This sequence joins TRBV6-5 and TRBJ1-3; TRBD1 aligns across 9 bases. Germline trimming cut 6 bases from V and 3 bases from J; bases unmatched to any gene: 6. The CDR3 consists of 15 residues. Germline values: CDR1 MNHEY, CDR2 SVGAGI.

This chain links TRBV5-1 with TRBJ2-3; possible D gene TRBD1, 5 bases. V was trimmed by 0 bases and J by 0 bases, leaving 11 bases between them. The CDR3 is 16 amino acids. Germline V CDR1 and CDR2: SGHRS, YFSETQ. CDR3 loop: CASSLVPRVSTDTQYF. Here the CDR3 DNA reads TGCGCCAGCAGCTTGGTTCCCAGGGTTAGCACAGATACGCAGTATTTT.

The chain carries TRBV2 and TRBJ2-3; TRBD1 matches 8 bases. The length of the CDR3 is 14 residues. Unmatched junction bases numbered 5, after V lost 6 bases and J lost 3 bases. CDR1 is SNHLY, CDR2 FYNNEI, per germline. For the CDR3, the DNA is TGTGCCAGCAGGTGGACAGGGCTTACAGATACGCAGTATTTT. Encoded protein: CASRWTGLTDTQYF.

This chain links TRBV5-1 with TRBJ1-3, with 9 bases fitting TRBD1. The length of the CDR3 is 15 residues. The V gene's germline CDR1 is SGHRS and CDR2 YFSETQ. V lost 5 bases to trimming and J lost 2 bases; unmatched junction nucleotides: 5. CDR3 protein: CASRTGGSPGNTIYF. The CDR3 DNA sequence: TGCGCCAGCAGGACAGGGGGATCCCCTGGAAACACCATATATTTT.

J is TRBJ1-2 and V is TRBV19; TRBD1 aligns across 8 bases. J gave up 4 bases and V 4 bases, and 11 bases lay outside the gene matches. CDR3 size: 16 residues. Germline values: CDR1 LNHDA, CDR2 SQIVND (reference sequence). CDR3 protein: CASSTLAQGVGYGYTF. The CDR3 bases are TGTGCCAGTAGTACCCTCGCACAGGGGGTTGGCTATGGCTACACCTTC. The full variable domain, completed using reference TRBV19 and TRBJ1-2, is DGGITQSPKYLFRKEGQNVTLSCEQNLNHDAMYWYRQDPGQGLRLIYYSQIVNDFQKGDIAEGYSVSREKKESFPLTVTSAQKNPTAFYLCASSTLAQGVGYGYTFGSGTRLTVV.

The gene calls are TRBV7-3 and TRBJ1-1; D gene ambiguous. The germline V and J ends were trimmed by 0 bases and 0 bases, with 5 bases remaining between them. The CDR3 covers 14 residues. In germline, CDR1 is SGHTA, CDR2 FQGTGA. Here the CDR3 DNA reads TGTGCCAGCAGCTTAACGAAGGTGAACACTGAAGCTTTCTTT. Residues: CASSLTKVNTEAFF.

The chain joins TRBV30 to TRBJ1-4; D possibly corresponds to TRBD1 (6 bases). The V gene's germline CDR1 is GTSNPN and CDR2 SVGIG (reference sequence). The CDR3 is 15 amino acids. Trimming stripped 3 bases from V and 6 bases from J, with 17 bases between. CDR3: CAWRHRGQFDEKLFF. Written as DNA, the CDR3 is TGTGCCTGGAGACACCGAGGACAGTTTGATGAAAAACTGTTTTTT.

The V gene is TRBV3-1 (or the pseudogene TRBV3-2), the J gene TRBJ2-7, with TRBD2 identical over 10 bases. The CDR3 consists of 16 residues. V trimming: 1 base; J trimming: 0 bases; junction bases outside the gene matches: 3. CDR1 and CDR2 (germline): LGHDT, YNNKEL (reference sequence). Here the CDR3 DNA reads TGTGCCAGCAGCCAAGCCACTAGCGGGGCCTCCTACGAGCAGTACTTC. It codes for CASSQATSGASYEQYF.

The chain recombines TRBV4-3 with TRBJ2-7; unclear D gene. Trimming removed 0 bases from V and 1 base from J, with 4 bases in between. The CDR3 sequence is 13 residues long. Germline V gene lookup returns CDR1 LGHNA and CDR2 YSLEER. The CDR3 sequence is CASSQDTSYEQYF. The CDR3 bases are TGCGCCAGCAGCCAAGACACTTCCTACGAGCAGTACTTC.

This chain uses TRBV12-3 or TRBV12-4 with TRBJ1-2, with D uncertain. Trimming removed 7 bases from V and 0 bases from J, with 6 bases in between. This CDR3 contains 12 residues. DNA of the CDR3: TGTGCCAGCACCTTTGCTAACTATGGCTACACCTTC. It translates to CASTFANYGYTF.

V and J are TRBV7-6 and TRBJ1-3; D perhaps matches TRBD1 (5 bases). Germline CDR1 reads SGHVS; CDR2 reads FNYEAQ. V was shortened by 2 bases and J by 3 bases, with 20 bases between the two germline ends. The CDR3 covers 18 residues. The CDR3: CASSLKAREFQGGNTIYF. DNA for the CDR3: TGTGCCAGCAGCTTAAAGGCCAGGGAGTTTCAGGGTGGAAACACCATATATTTT.

DNA of the CDR3: TGTGCCAGCTCACCTACCTTCCGGGACAGGGGATACGATGAGCAGTTCTTC. It codes for CASSPTFRDRGYDEQFF. The V gene is TRBV18, the J gene TRBJ2-1; 10 nucleotides agree with TRBD1. The trim removed 3 bases at V and 8 bases at J, leaving 13 bases unmatched. There are 17 residues in the CDR3. Germline V gene data show CDR1 as KGHSH and CDR2 as LQKENI.

The V gene is TRBV19, the J gene TRBJ2-2; no clear D gene. The CDR3 spans 16 residues. Germline lookup yields CDR1 LNHDA and CDR2 SQIVND (reference sequence). The ends were cut back, 2 bases at V and 2 bases at J, with 12 bases in the middle. The CDR3 protein is CASSIPGFGNTGELFF. The CDR3 bases are TGTGCCAGTAGTATACCCGGGTTCGGTAACACCGGGGAGCTGTTTTTT.

This clone was seen once. The chain links TRBV21-1 to TRBJ1-2. TRBV21-1 is a pseudogene segment. The CDR3 is 14 amino acids. CDR3 sequence: CASSPRGVGYGYTF. The DNA for the CDR3 is TGTGCCAGCAGCCCAAGGGGGGTAGGCTATGGCTACACCTTC.

This chain connects TRBV10-3 to TRBJ1-2, with TRBD1 matching 7 bases. The CDR3 sequence is 13 residues long. The ends lost 3 bases at V and 7 bases at J; junction bases unmatched: 5. Germline V lookup: CDR1 ENHRY, CDR2 SYGVKD. The CDR3 loop is CAISEDREFGYTF. The CDR3 DNA reads as TGTGCCATCAGTGAAGACAGGGAATTTGGCTACACCTTC.

V usage is TRBV5-6 and J usage is TRBJ2-2; 8 positions match TRBD1. Germline-derived CDR1 and CDR2 are SGHDT and YYEEEE. The CDR3 is 14 amino acids. V trimming: 2 bases; J trimming: 7 bases; junction bases outside the gene matches: 4. The CDR3 loop is CASSFRGLGGELFF. The CDR3 bases are TGTGCCAGCAGCTTCAGGGGGCTGGGCGGGGAGCTGTTTTTT.

This chain uses TRBV7-6 with TRBJ2-1; D is possibly TRBD2 (6 bases). Trimming stripped 5 bases from V and 8 bases from J, with 19 bases between. There are 15 residues in the CDR3. CDR1 and CDR2 from the germline V gene are SGHVS and FNYEAQ. CDR3 in DNA: TGTGCCAGCAGCCGACAGCCTGCGGGGCAAGATGAGCAGTTCTTC. Protein product: CASSRQPAGQDEQFF.

The chain uses TRBV5-1 and TRBJ2-5; no clear D gene. The germline V and J ends were trimmed by 0 bases and 4 bases, with 10 bases remaining between them. Germline CDR1 is SGHRS and CDR2 is YFSETQ. The CDR3 runs 14 residues. Here the CDR3 reads CASSLVGEGETQYF. DNA for the CDR3: TGCGCCAGCAGCTTGGTTGGGGAAGGAGAGACCCAGTACTTC.

This clone was seen just once. The rearrangement links TRBV9 to TRBJ1-6; no definite D call. The CDR3 covers 13 residues. V dropped 0 bases and J dropped 6 bases, with 4 bases sitting between them. Germline CDR1 SGDLS, CDR2 YYNGEE. The CDR3 bases are TGTGCCAGCAGCGTAGAGAGTAATTCACCCCTCCACTTT. Its protein is CASSVESNSPLHF. Full variable domain (outside the CDR3, taken from reference TRBV9 and TRBJ1-6): DSGVTQTPKHLITATGQRVTLRCSPRSGDLSVYWYQQSLDQGLQFLIQYYNGEERAKGNILERFSAQQFPDLHSELNLSSLELGDSALYFCASSVESNSPLHFGNGTRLTVT.

Here the CDR3 DNA reads TGTGCCACCAGCAGCGCCCTGGGAGGCAGTTCTGAAGCTTTCTTT. Protein: CATSSALGGSSEAFF. The V gene is TRBV15, the J gene TRBJ1-1, with D hard to call. Germline loops: CDR1 LNHNV, CDR2 YYDKDF (reference sequence). V was shortened by 3 bases and J by 6 bases, with 17 bases between the two germline ends. This CDR3 has 15 residues.

The chain is built from TRBV4-3 and TRBJ2-5; perhaps D is TRBD1 or TRBD2 (5 bases each). Germline lookup yields CDR1 LGHNA and CDR2 YSLEER. The V end was cut by 1 base, the J end by 0 bases, with 9 bases between. The CDR3 consists of 15 residues. CDR3 DNA sequence: TGCGCCAGCAGCCAAGGACAGCGGTACCAAGAGACCCAGTACTTC. As protein: CASSQGQRYQETQYF.